This T cell receptor beta chain was recovered during a study of Graves' ophthalmopathy and Graves' hyperthyroidism (dated by TCRdb to between 2018 and 2020). Concerning the study at large: Peripheral blood was collected at initial diagnosis, before any treatment. The study used TCR beta repertoire signatures to distinguish Graves' ophthalmopathy from Graves' hyperthyroidism and to predict progression to ophthalmopathy. In total, 135 blood samples were TCR-sequenced: 43 ophthalmopathy, 75 hyperthyroidism and 17 hyperthyroidism-to-ophthalmopathy patients. To explore V-J signatures that distinguish ophthalmopathy from hyperthyroidism, a discovery set of about a hundred patients was enrolled, made up of 43 with ophthalmopathy and 57 with stable hyperthyroidism. An independent validation cohort was composed of 18 to 20 hyperthyroidism patients and 17 patients who later progressed from hyperthyroidism to ophthalmopathy. T-cell repertoires of thyroid tissue and blood were compared in six hyperthyroidism patients. Following sample collection, hyperthyroidism patients were given methimazole at a starting dose of 30 mg daily, and ophthalmopathy patients were given high-dose intravenous methylprednisolone. For training and testing, the 100 or so patients in the discovery cohort were randomly divided in a 7:3 ratio. Here is what the overall study found, with its caveats: Among expanded thyroid clonotypes with frequency above 0.001, most also showed up in blood, which suggests that blood repertoires may reflect the thyroid immune response. In validation, the model predicted ophthalmopathy progression with nearly 71% sensitivity and roughly 72% specificity; around twelve predicted patients were CT-confirmed with GO in a median of approximately 6.5 months. In cross-validation, the 13-signature model distinguished ophthalmopathy from stable hyperthyroidism with about 90% sensitivity and 81% to 82% specificity, while in the test set the corresponding values were roughly 80% and 75%. No statistical method was used to set the sample size in advance, and the investigators knew which group each participant was assigned to.

As concerns this clonotype: No cognate antigen has been identified for it. Nothing much larger sits one base from this clone, and base qualities are not available.

Trimming accounts for 0 bases at V and 6 bases at J, while the number of junction bases matched to no gene is 10. The CDR3 runs 16 amino acids, cysteine and phenylalanine included. Just CDR3 DNA is preserved here, 48 bases in frame from base 1. CDR1 and CDR2 are drawn from the germline V gene: MGHRA, YSYEKL. Hyperthyroidism was considered stable if no progression to ophthalmopathy occurred within 18 months of follow-up. Patients with hyperthyroidism were aged 18 to 65 years, had been newly diagnosed, and had a disease duration of less than 2 months. Anyone with other autoimmune diseases, uncontrolled infections, pregnancy or lactation was excluded from the study. Clinical symptoms, serum thyroxine, TRAb, thyroid ultrasound and orbital computed tomography were used for diagnosis. Using Ficoll-Paque density gradient centrifugation, PBMCs were isolated from 9.5 to 10 ml of fresh peripheral blood. Total RNA was extracted with Trizol reagent and quality-checked on an Agilent 2100 Bioanalyzer.

TCR beta CDR3 regions were amplified from RNA transcripts for repertoire sequencing. HTBI primers and the Qiagen OneStep RT-PCR kit were used in a first-round RT-PCR, which was followed by a second-round multiplex PCR, size selection and purification. Libraries were sequenced paired-end with 100 bp reads on an Illumina HiSeq2000. The original methods were these. SOAPnuke was used to process the reads, throwing out any read that had adapters, had uncalled bases, had a mean Phred below 15, or lacked an exact constant-primer or identifier match. COPE v1.2.5 was used to merge high-quality paired reads. Each unique nucleotide sequence was treated as a clonotype, and MiTCR v1.1 was used to align the clonotypes to the IMGT TRB V, D and J references. Only V-J combinations with frequency above 0.0001 were analysed, covering 99% to 99.2% of repertoires. A TCR clonal expansion and chaos score per V-J combination was defined as the ratio of F50 clonal expansion to chaos observed in the TCRdist matrix. Features were reduced by Welch's t-statistics and random forest to over ten V-J combinations, which fed a naive Bayes classifier. The Morisita-Horn index was used to measure how similar the thyroid and blood repertoires were. The public sequencing data were trimmed at Q25 with fastp and processed into clonotypes with MiXCR by TCRdb, which kept only in-frame beta chains. Identical CDR3 protein sequences are pooled into one entry, listed with their most common genes and DNA. V and J calls and clone size were set by TCRdb, not the authors. The sample includes under 800,000 distinct CDR3 sequences, with 20% to 25% observed a single time. The top ten clonotypes cover approximately 7% of the sample.

This receptor chain uses TRBV4-1 and TRBJ1-2; 7 central nucleotides agree with TRBD1. The origin of this receptor is a woman under 30 with stable Graves' hyperthyroidism. Some clones in this sample may be carry-over from other donors' samples. Donor details come from another sample of the same person, matched by shared clones. Sequencing was performed on peripheral blood. The CDR3 reads as follows: CASSQERARGSDGYTF. The nucleotide sequence is TGCGCCAGCAGCCAAGAGAGGGCCAGGGGGTCGGATGGCTACACCTTC.